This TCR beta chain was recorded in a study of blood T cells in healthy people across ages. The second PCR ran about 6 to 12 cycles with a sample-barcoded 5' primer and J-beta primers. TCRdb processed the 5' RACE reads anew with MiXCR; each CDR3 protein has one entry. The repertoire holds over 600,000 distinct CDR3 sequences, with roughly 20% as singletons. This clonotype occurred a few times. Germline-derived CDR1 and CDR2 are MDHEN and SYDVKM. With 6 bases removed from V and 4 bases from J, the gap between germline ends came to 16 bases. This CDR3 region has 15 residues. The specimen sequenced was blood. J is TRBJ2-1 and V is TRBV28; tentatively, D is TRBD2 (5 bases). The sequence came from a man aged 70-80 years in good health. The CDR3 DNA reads TGTGCCAGCAGCGCCAAAACTAGATATTACAATGAGCAGTTCTTC. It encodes CASSAKTRYYNEQFF.